A selection of T cell receptor beta chains follows, all from one sample in a study of siplizumab effects on memory and regulatory T cells. Repertoires were generated with immunoSEQ multiplex PCR, while TCRdb's copy carries only in-frame clones and drops some. The sample has over 55,000 clones, approximately 87% seen once. Sequencing used memory CD4+ T cells sorted from blood. These receptors were taken from a human donor in good health. The CDR3 runs from the conserved cysteine through the conserved F or W. The order of the fields is V gene, J gene, clone size, CDR3 protein. Clone size is shown for a subset of rows, as once, few, many or a class of expanded clone.

V: TRBV25-1
J: TRBJ2-2
size: -
CDR3: CASSPPGYTGELFF

V: TRBV6-6
J: TRBJ1-2
size: -
CDR3: CASSQLWTGEGYTF

V: TRBV4-2
J: TRBJ2-3
size: -
CDR3: CASSQASGSSTDTQYF

V: TRBV29-1
J: TRBJ2-5
size: -
CDR3: CSVGQGGETQYF

V: TRBV6-6
J: TRBJ2-2
size: -
CDR3: CASTNGNTGELFF

V: TRBV15
J: TRBJ2-2
size: -
CDR3: CATSRAYNTGELFF

V: TRBV19
J: TRBJ2-3
size: -
CDR3: CASSFSGATDTQYF

V: TRBV29-1
J: TRBJ2-7
size: once
CDR3: CSVAKGASEQYF

V: TRBV9
J: TRBJ2-3
size: -
CDR3: CASSARGGLAGYSTDTQYF

V: TRBV7-2
J: TRBJ2-5
size: -
CDR3: CASSQDPPETQYF

V: TRBV6-5
J: TRBJ1-1
size: once
CDR3: CASSLRKGVTEAFF

V: TRBV11-2
J: TRBJ2-7
size: -
CDR3: CASSLALYSYEQYF

V: TRBV11-3
J: TRBJ2-3
size: -
CDR3: CASSFSGRSGTDTQYF

V: TRBV11-3
J: TRBJ2-2
size: -
CDR3: CASSGRGRGILGELFF

V: TRBV5-1
J: TRBJ2-3
size: -
CDR3: CASSSLAGATDTQYF

V: TRBV19
J: TRBJ2-5
size: -
CDR3: CASSITGGQETQYF

V: TRBV11-2
J: -
size: -
CDR3: CASSPGLRDRGYEQYF

V: TRBV7-8
J: TRBJ2-5
size: -
CDR3: CASSLGGTSGLQETQYF

V: TRBV2
J: TRBJ2-5
size: -
CDR3: CASSEARLAGPVAQYF

V: TRBV5-1
J: TRBJ2-2
size: -
CDR3: CASSIQGSGTGELFF

V: TRBV2
J: TRBJ2-7
size: -
CDR3: CASSGPDSFRGAYEQYF

V: TRBV7-2
J: TRBJ2-1
size: -
CDR3: CASSRTSGGATEQFF

V: TRBV18
J: TRBJ1-2
size: -
CDR3: CASSPPIVKGLTGYTF

V: TRBV6-5
J: TRBJ1-4
size: few
CDR3: CASSRGAQANEKLFF

V: TRBV5-5
J: TRBJ2-7
size: -
CDR3: CASSPGQGWVYEQYF

V: TRBV11-2
J: TRBJ2-5
size: -
CDR3: CASSLVQGAWETQYF

V: TRBV19
J: TRBJ1-2
size: -
CDR3: CASTPDRDFNYGYTF

V: TRBV27
J: TRBJ2-1
size: -
CDR3: CASRWGVSSYNEQFF

V: TRBV5-1
J: TRBJ2-7
size: -
CDR3: CASSPGASGRSYEQYF

V: TRBV6-1
J: TRBJ1-2
size: -
CDR3: CASSDRFYGYTF

V: TRBV2
J: TRBJ2-7
size: -
CDR3: CASSIHQQYF

V: TRBV29-1
J: TRBJ1-2
size: -
CDR3: CSVQGHYGYTF